This T cell receptor (beta chain) was profiled in a study of T cells in localized non-small cell lung cancer. As concerns this clone: Its antigen is as yet unknown.

Produced via immunoSEQ multiplex PCR; TCRdb's table is partial and in-frame only. This sample has about 28,000 clones; 90% occur once, and the top ten carry around 1%. Study-wide findings and caveats: The study sequenced only one region of the tumor. As a result, intratumor heterogeneity could not be excluded and remains possible. For the top 100 tumor clones, a median roughly 53 also appeared in adjacent lung.

Germline CDR1 is SGHVS and CDR2 is FQNEAQ. With 5 bases removed from V and 4 bases from J, the gap between germline ends came to 24 bases. The length of the CDR3 is 18 residues. The receptor comes from a woman aged 35 to 69 with stage I lung adenocarcinoma. The input for sequencing was peripheral blood, taken before any cancer treatment. The J gene is TRBJ1-5, the V gene TRBV7-8; possibly TRBD1 for D (5 bases). This CDR3 is CASSRGHDSRGGNQPQHF. The DNA for the CDR3 is TGTGCCAGCAGCCGAGGCCACGACAGTCGGGGAGGGAATCAGCCCCAGCATTTT.